These T cell receptor beta chains were read from a single sample in a study of blood T cells in healthy people across ages. TCRdb recomputed calls from the 5' RACE reads with MiXCR, one row per CDR3 protein. This sample has about 650,000 distinct CDR3 sequences, with roughly half found just once. Sequencing input: blood. The receptors derive from a woman aged 80 or over in good health. Both conserved end residues are part of each CDR3. The D gene is left open where the match is weak. Clone size, where shown, is once, few, many, or a class for clones that have expanded.

clone_size	d_call	j_call	v_call	cdr3_aa	cdr3_nt
many	.	TRBJ2-4	TRBV12-3/TRBV12-4	CASSFWGAEGKNIQYF	TGTGCCAGCAGTTTCTGGGGGGCTGAAGGCAAAAACATTCAGTACTTC
.	TRBD2	TRBJ2-7	TRBV11-2	CASSLGSGGAGSYEQYF	TGTGCCAGCAGCTTAGGTAGCGGGGGGGCCGGATCCTACGAGCAGTACTTC
.	.	TRBJ2-5	TRBV7-9	CASSLDPSAKTQYF	TGTGCCAGCAGCTTAGACCCGTCGGCGAAGACCCAGTACTTC
many	TRBD1	TRBJ2-1	TRBV7-9	CASSLGRGTGDHYNEQFF	TGTGCCAGCAGCTTAGGGCGGGGGACAGGGGATCACTACAATGAGCAGTTCTTC
.	.	TRBJ1-5	TRBV7-2	CASSLDTIRGNQPQHF	TGTGCCAGCAGCCTTGACACTATTCGTGGGAATCAGCCCCAGCATTTT
many	.	TRBJ1-2	TRBV12-3/TRBV12-4	CASRANAGYGYTF	TGTGCCAGCAGGGCCAATGCAGGATATGGCTACACCTTC
.	.	TRBJ2-7	TRBV7-2	CASSLALRTYEQYF	TGTGCCAGCAGCTTAGCGTTGCGTACCTACGAGCAGTACTTC
.	.	TRBJ1-2	TRBV28	CASSKGRSYGYTF	TGTGCCAGCAGTAAGGGACGGAGCTATGGCTACACCTTC
few	.	TRBJ2-2	TRBV20-1	CSASPSPFPTGELFF	TGCAGTGCTAGTCCCAGTCCCTTTCCCACCGGGGAGCTGTTTTTT
many	.	TRBJ1-2	TRBV20-1	CSARKGAEYGYTF	TGCAGTGCTAGAAAGGGCGCCGAGTATGGCTACACCTTC
.	.	TRBJ2-5	TRBV6-6	CASSYYRDRASKETQYF	TGTGCCAGCAGTTACTACCGGGACCGCGCTAGTAAGGAGACCCAGTACTTC
.	.	TRBJ1-4	TRBV4-1	CASSQDQGRRLFF	TGCGCCAGCAGCCAAGATCAGGGGCGAAGACTGTTTTTT
.	.	TRBJ2-3	TRBV10-3	CAISESIQTTPSADTQYF	TGTGCCATCAGTGAGTCGATCCAGACTACGCCTAGCGCAGATACGCAGTATTTT
many	.	TRBJ2-1	TRBV3-1	CASSRRTRVPYNEQFF	TGTGCCAGCAGCCGGCGGACAAGGGTACCCTACAATGAGCAGTTCTTC
.	.	TRBJ2-7	TRBV7-2	CASSSQGPGGTYEQYF	TGTGCCAGCAGCTCCCAGGGGCCAGGAGGCACCTACGAGCAGTACTTC
few	TRBD2	TRBJ2-3	TRBV4-2	CASSLRLAGYTDTQYF	TGTGCCAGCAGCTTACGACTAGCGGGGTACACAGATACGCAGTATTTT
.	.	TRBJ2-5	TRBV7-2	CASSPRLTEETQYF	TGTGCCAGCAGCCCCCGACTGACTGAAGAGACCCAGTACTTC
few	.	TRBJ2-7	TRBV6-1	CANRANSGPSYNEQYF	TGTGCCAACAGGGCAAATAGCGGTCCCTCCTACAATGAGCAGTACTTC
many	.	TRBJ2-5	TRBV6-6	CASSLAHRRETQYF	TGTGCCAGCAGCCTCGCCCACAGAAGGGAGACCCAGTACTTC
many	.	TRBJ2-7	TRBV28	CASRVEGKFNYEQYF	TGTGCCAGCAGAGTAGAGGGGAAATTCAACTACGAGCAGTACTTC
.	.	TRBJ2-1	TRBV10-3	CAISGPNSIHNEQFF	TGTGCCATCAGTGGACCGAACTCAATCCACAATGAGCAGTTCTTC
.	.	TRBJ2-7	TRBV4-1	CASSQVLGQFPYVEQYF	TGCGCCAGCAGCCAAGTTCTAGGACAGTTCCCCTACGTGGAGCAGTACTTC
.	.	TRBJ2-3	TRBV12-3/TRBV12-4	CATGGANTDAQYF	TGTGCCACCGGGGGAGCGAACACAGATGCGCAGTATTTT
.	TRBD2	TRBJ2-5	TRBV7-7	CASSGDRSETQYF	TGTGCTAGCAGCGGGGATAGGAGCGAGACCCAGTACTTC
.	.	TRBJ2-2	TRBV4-1	CASSLQSQVGELFF	TGCGCCAGCAGCCTCCAGTCTCAGGTCGGGGAGCTGTTTTTT
many	.	TRBJ2-1	TRBV5-1	CASSSLDEQFF	TGCGCCAGCAGCTCCCTGGATGAGCAGTTCTTC
.	.	TRBJ2-4	TRBV2	CASRRVLQNLDRDIQYF	TGTGCCAGCAGGAGGGTCCTCCAAAACCTTGATCGGGACATTCAGTACTTC
few	.	TRBJ2-4	TRBV12-3/TRBV12-4	CASSPRGGTKNIQYF	TGTGCCAGCAGCCCGAGGGGGGGAACCAAAAACATTCAGTACTTC
once	TRBD2	TRBJ2-3	TRBV5-1	CASSNSGRDPDTQYF	TGCGCCAGCAGTAATAGCGGGAGGGACCCAGATACGCAGTATTTT
.	.	TRBJ2-3	TRBV6-1	CASSQDRRSPTDTQYF	TGTGCCAGCAGTCAAGACCGCCGCTCTCCCACAGATACGCAGTATTTT
.	.	TRBJ2-1	TRBV6-2/TRBV6-3	CASSYDQGGEQFF	TGTGCCAGCAGTTACGACCAGGGTGGTGAGCAGTTCTTC
.	.	TRBJ2-1	TRBV7-9	CASSRREGQGGSINNNEQFF	TGTGCCAGCAGTCGAAGAGAAGGGCAGGGTGGGTCCATTAATAACAATGAGCAGTTCTTC
.	.	TRBJ2-3	TRBV27	CASSVWVGDTQYF	TGTGCCAGCAGTGTTTGGGTGGGAGATACGCAGTATTTT
.	TRBD2	TRBJ2-1	TRBV20-1	CSASPAGGIGNSEQFF	TGCAGTGCGTCCCCGGCGGGAGGAATAGGTAACAGTGAGCAGTTCTTC
.	.	TRBJ1-2	TRBV4-1	CASSQVGGWLSGWYGYTF	TGCGCCAGCAGCCAAGTGGGGGGCTGGCTTAGTGGGTGGTATGGCTACACCTTC
many	.	TRBJ1-2	TRBV25-1	CASSRGDGYTF	TGTGCCAGCAGTAGGGGAGATGGCTACACCTTC
many	.	TRBJ2-4	TRBV4-2	CASSQDPGRGKNIQYF	TGTGCCAGCAGCCAAGACCCAGGGCGGGGCAAAAACATTCAGTACTTC
.	TRBD1	TRBJ2-3	TRBV5-1	CASSLWDRSTDTQYF	TGCGCCAGCAGCCTCTGGGACAGGAGCACAGATACGCAGTATTTT
.	.	TRBJ2-3	TRBV7-6	CASSLVGVSDTQYF	TGTGCCAGCAGCTTAGTCGGGGTATCAGATACGCAGTATTTT
.	TRBD1	TRBJ2-6	TRBV4-3	CASSRTGTVKDSGANVLTF	TGCGCCAGCAGCCGCACCGGGACAGTAAAAGATTCTGGGGCCAACGTCCTGACTTTC
.	TRBD2	TRBJ2-1	TRBV29-1	CSACPKGLTYNEQFF	TGCAGCGCCTGTCCTAAGGGACTAACCTACAATGAGCAGTTCTTC
many	.	TRBJ2-1	TRBV12-3/TRBV12-4	CASSLIKGIQFF	TGTGCCAGCAGTTTAATAAAGGGGATTCAGTTCTTC
.	.	TRBJ2-5	TRBV2	CASGGGSGKFQETQYF	TGTGCCAGCGGTGGTGGAAGCGGTAAATTCCAAGAGACCCAGTACTTC
few	.	TRBJ2-3	TRBV28	CASSPAALSADTQYF	TGTGCCAGCAGTCCTGCGGCCCTAAGCGCAGATACGCAGTATTTT
few	.	TRBJ1-4	TRBV5-6	CASSFRRERDEKLFF	TGTGCCAGCAGCTTCAGGAGGGAGCGGGATGAAAAACTGTTTTTT
many	TRBD1	TRBJ2-7	TRBV3-1	CASRDSRLHEQYF	TGTGCCAGCCGGGACAGCAGACTTCACGAGCAGTACTTC
once	TRBD1	TRBJ2-1	TRBV27	CARGTEDDNEQFF	TGTGCCAGAGGGACAGAGGACGACAATGAGCAGTTCTTC
.	TRBD2	TRBJ2-4	TRBV28	CASRFSAGQGGNIQYF	TGTGCCAGCAGGTTTTCAGCGGGGCAAGGAGGAAACATTCAGTACTTC
.	TRBD1	TRBJ2-1	TRBV3-1	CASSPLQGARFF	TGTGCCAGCAGCCCCCTACAGGGGGCGCGGTTCTTC
.	TRBD1	TRBJ1-2	TRBV14	CASSQLGQEPYGYTF	TGTGCCAGCAGCCAATTGGGACAGGAACCCTATGGCTACACCTTC
.	.	TRBJ2-1	TRBV28	CASSSPGGRYNGQFF	TGTGCCAGCAGTTCCCCCGGAGGGCGCTACAATGGGCAGTTCTTC
.	.	TRBJ2-7	TRBV20-1	CSASGVRTSYEQYF	TGCAGTGCTAGCGGGGTCCGGACTTCCTACGAGCAGTACTTC
few	.	TRBJ2-3	TRBV25-1	CASSARAADTQYF	TGTGCCAGCAGTGCCAGGGCCGCAGATACGCAGTATTTT